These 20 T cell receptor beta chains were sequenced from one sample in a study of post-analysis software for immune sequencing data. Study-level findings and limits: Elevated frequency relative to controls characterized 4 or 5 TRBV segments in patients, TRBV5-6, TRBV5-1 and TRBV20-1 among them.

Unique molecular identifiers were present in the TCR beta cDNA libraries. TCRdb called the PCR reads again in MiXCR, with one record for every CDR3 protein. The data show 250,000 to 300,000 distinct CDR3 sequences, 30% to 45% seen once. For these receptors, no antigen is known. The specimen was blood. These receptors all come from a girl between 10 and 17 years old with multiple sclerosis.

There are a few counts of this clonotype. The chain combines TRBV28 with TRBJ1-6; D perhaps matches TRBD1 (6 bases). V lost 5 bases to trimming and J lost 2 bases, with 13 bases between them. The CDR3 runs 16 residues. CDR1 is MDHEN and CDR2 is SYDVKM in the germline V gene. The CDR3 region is CASSPGGAAYNSPLHF. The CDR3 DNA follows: TGTGCCAGCAGTCCCGGGGGGGCGGCCTATAATTCACCCCTCCACTTT.

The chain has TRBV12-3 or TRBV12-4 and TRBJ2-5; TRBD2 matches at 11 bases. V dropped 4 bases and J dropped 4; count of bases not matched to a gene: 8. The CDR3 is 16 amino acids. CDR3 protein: CASSSPGTSGRETQYF. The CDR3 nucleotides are TGTGCCAGCAGTTCCCCCGGGACTAGCGGACGAGAGACCCAGTACTTC.

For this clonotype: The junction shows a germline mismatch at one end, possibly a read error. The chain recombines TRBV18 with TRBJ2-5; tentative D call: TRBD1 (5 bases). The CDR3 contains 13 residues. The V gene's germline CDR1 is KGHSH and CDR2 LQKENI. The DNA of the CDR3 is TGTGCCAGTGGTCCAGGGTTTCAGGAGACCCGGTACTTC. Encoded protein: CASGPGFQETRYF. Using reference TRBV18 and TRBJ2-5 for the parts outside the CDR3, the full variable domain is NAGVMQNPRHLVRRRGQEARLRCSPMKGHSHVYWYRQLPEEGLKFMVYLQKENIIDESGMPKERFSAEFPKEGPSILRIQQVVRGDSAAYFCASGPGFQETRYFGPGTRLLVL.

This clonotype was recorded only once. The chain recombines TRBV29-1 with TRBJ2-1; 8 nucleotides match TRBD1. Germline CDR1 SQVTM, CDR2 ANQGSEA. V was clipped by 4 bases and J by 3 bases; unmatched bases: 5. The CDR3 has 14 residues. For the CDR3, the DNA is TGCAGCGTTGCCCAGGGGGCTAACTACAATGAGCAGTTCTTC. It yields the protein CSVAQGANYNEQFF.

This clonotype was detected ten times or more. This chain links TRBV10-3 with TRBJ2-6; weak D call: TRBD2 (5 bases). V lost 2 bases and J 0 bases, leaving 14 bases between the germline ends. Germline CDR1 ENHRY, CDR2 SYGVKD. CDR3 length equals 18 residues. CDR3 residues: CAISEPGGLISGANVLTF. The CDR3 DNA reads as TGTGCCATCAGTGAGCCCGGCGGACTTATCTCTGGGGCCAACGTCCTGACTTTC.

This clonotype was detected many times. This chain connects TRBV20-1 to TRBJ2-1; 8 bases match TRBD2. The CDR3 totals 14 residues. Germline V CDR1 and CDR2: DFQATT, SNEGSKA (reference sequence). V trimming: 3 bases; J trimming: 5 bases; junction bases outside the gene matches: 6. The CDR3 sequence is CSASGGALDNEQFF. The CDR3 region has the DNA TGCAGTGCTAGCGGGGGGGCCCTGGACAATGAGCAGTTCTTC.

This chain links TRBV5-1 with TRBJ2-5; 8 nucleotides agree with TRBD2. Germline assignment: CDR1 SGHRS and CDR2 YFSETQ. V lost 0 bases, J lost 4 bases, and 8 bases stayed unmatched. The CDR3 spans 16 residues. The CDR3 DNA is TGCGCCAGCAGCTTGGCTGGCGGGGGGCCGGGAGAGACCCAGTACTTC. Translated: CASSLAGGGPGETQYF.

The DNA of the CDR3 is TGTGCCAGCAGCTTCGGAACAGGGCAGGATGAGCAGTTCTTC. This encodes CASSFGTGQDEQFF. The V and J genes are TRBV7-2 and TRBJ2-1; D perhaps matches TRBD1 (6 bases). CDR1 and CDR2 (germline): SGHTA, FQGNSA. The V end was cut by 3 bases, the J end by 8 bases, with 14 bases between. There are 14 residues in the CDR3.

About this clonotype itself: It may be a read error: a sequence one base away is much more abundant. The CDR3 reads CASSPPWTSEQYF. The DNA of the CDR3 is TGTGCCAGCAGCCCACCGTGGACTAGCGAGCAGTACTTC. The rearrangement joins TRBV7-3 to TRBJ2-7, with 7 nucleotides matching TRBD2. V shed 5 bases and J 6 bases; nucleotides not matched to a gene: 7. Germline values: CDR1 SGHTA, CDR2 FQGTGA. This CDR3 is 13 amino acids long.

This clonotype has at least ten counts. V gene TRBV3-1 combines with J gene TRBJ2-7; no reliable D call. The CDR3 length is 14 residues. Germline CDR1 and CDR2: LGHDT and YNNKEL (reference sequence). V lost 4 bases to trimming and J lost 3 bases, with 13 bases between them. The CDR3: CASSRSHGGYEQYF. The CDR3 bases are TGTGCCAGCAGCCGCTCTCACGGCGGCTACGAGCAGTACTTC.

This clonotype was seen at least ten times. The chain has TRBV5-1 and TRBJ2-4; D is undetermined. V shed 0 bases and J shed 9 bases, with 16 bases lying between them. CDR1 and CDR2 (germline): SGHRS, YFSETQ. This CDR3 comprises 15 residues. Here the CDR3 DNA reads TGCGCCAGCAGCTTGGCCGCCAGTGGCGGAGCCATTCAGTACTTC. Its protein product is CASSLAASGGAIQYF. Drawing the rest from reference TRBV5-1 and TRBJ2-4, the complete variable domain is KAGVTQTPRYLIKTRGQQVTLSCSPISGHRSVSWYQQTPGQGLQFLFEYFSETQRNKGNFPGRFSGRQFSNSRSEMNVSTLELGDSALYLCASSLAASGGAIQYFGAGTRLSVL.

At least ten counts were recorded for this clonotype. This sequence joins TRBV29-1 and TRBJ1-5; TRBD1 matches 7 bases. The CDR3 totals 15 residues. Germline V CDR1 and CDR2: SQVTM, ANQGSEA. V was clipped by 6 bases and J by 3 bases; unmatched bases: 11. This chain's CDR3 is CSVIVTGTPNQPQHF. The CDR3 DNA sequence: TGCAGCGTGATAGTGACAGGGACCCCCAATCAGCCCCAGCATTTT. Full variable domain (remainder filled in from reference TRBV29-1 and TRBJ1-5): SAVISQKPSRDICQRGTSLTIQCQVDSQVTMMFWYRQQPGQSLTLIATANQGSEATYESGFVIDKFPISRPNLTFSTLTVSNMSPEDSSIYLCSVIVTGTPNQPQHFGDGTRLSIL.

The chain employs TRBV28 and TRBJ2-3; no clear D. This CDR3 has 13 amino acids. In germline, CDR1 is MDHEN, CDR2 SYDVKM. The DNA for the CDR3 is TGTGTCGTAACAACCGGCAGCACAGATACGCAGTATTTT. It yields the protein CVVTTGSTDTQYF.

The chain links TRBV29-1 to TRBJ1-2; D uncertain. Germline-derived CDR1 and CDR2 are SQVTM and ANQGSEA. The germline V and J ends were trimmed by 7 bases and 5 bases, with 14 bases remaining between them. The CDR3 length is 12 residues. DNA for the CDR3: TGCAGCGCTTCCGAGATCGGATATGGCTACACCTTC. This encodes CSASEIGYGYTF.

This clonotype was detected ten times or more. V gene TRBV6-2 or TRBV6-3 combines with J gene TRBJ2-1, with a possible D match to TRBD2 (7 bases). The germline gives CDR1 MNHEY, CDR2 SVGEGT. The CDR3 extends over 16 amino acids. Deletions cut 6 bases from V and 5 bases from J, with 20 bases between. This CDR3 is CASSLGGPILDNEQFF. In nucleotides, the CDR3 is TGTGCCAGCAGCCTCGGGGGGCCGATCCTTGACAATGAGCAGTTCTTC.

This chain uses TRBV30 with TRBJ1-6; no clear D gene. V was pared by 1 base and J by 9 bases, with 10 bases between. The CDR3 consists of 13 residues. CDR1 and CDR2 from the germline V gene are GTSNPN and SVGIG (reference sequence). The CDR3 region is CAWSESAGSPLHF. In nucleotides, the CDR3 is TGTGCCTGGAGTGAGTCGGCGGGTTCACCCCTCCACTTT.

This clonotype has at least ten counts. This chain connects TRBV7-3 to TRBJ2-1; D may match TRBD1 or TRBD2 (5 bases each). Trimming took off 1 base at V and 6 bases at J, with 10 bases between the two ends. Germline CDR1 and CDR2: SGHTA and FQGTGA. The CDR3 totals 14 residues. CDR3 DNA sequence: TGTGCCAGCAGCTTAAATCCAGGGAGCAATGAGCAGTTCTTC. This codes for CASSLNPGSNEQFF. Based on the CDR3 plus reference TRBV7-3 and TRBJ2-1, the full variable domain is GAGVSQTPSNKVTEKGKYVELRCDPISGHTALYWYRQSLGQGPEFLIYFQGTGAADDSGLPNDRFFAVRPEGSVSTLKIQRTERGDSAVYLCASSLNPGSNEQFFGPGTRLTVL.

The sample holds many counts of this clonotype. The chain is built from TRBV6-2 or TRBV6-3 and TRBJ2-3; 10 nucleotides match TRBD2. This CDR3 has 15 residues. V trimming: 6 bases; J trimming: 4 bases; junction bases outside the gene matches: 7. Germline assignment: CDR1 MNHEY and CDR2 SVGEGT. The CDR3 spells CASRPTSGVADTQYF. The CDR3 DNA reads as TGTGCCAGCAGGCCAACTAGCGGGGTCGCAGATACGCAGTATTTT.

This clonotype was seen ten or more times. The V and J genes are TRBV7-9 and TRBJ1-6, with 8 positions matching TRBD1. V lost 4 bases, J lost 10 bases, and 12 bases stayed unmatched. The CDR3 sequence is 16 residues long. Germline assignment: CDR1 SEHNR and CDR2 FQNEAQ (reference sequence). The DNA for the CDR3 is TGTGCCAGCAGCTCCGGTGGCTATGACAGGGGATCACCCCTCCACTTT. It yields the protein CASSSGGYDRGSPLHF. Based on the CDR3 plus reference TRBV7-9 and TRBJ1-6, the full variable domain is DTGVSQNPRHKITKRGQNVTFRCDPISEHNRLYWYRQTLGQGPEFLTYFQNEAQLEKSRLLSDRFSAERPKGSFSTLEIQRTEQGDSAMYLCASSSGGYDRGSPLHFGNGTRLTVT.

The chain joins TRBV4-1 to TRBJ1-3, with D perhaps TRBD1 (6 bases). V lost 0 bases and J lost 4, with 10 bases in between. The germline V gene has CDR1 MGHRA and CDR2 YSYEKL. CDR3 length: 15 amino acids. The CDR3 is CASSQDRTAGNTIYF. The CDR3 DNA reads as TGCGCCAGCAGCCAAGATCGGACAGCCGGAAACACCATATATTTT.